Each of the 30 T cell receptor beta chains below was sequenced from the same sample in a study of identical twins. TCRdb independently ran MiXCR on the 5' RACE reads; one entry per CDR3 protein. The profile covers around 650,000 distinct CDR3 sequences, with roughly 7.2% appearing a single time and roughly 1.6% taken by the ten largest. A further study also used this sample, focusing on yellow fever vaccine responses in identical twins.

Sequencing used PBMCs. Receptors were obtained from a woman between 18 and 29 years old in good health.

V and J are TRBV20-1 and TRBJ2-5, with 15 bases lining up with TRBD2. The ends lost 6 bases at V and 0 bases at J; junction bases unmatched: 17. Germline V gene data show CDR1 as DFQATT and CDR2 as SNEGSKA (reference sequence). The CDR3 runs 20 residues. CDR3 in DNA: TGCAGTGCCCGGGGGGCCGGACTAGCGGGAGGGCCCCTCCACCAAGAGACCCAGTACTTC. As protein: CSARGAGLAGGPLHQETQYF.

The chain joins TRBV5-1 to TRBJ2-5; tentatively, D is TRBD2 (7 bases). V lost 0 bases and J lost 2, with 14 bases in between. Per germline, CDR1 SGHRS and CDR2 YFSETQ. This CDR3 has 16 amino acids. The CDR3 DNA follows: TGCGCCAGCAGCTTGGCTGCGGGGGCAGGTCAAGAGACCCAGTACTTC. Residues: CASSLAAGAGQETQYF.

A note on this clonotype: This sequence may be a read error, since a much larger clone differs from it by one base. CDR3 nucleotides: TGTGCCAGCAGCTTAGTCGCGACTAGGAACATTCAGTACTTC. It translates to CASSLVATRNIQYF. This chain joins TRBV7-9 and TRBJ2-4; tentative D call: TRBD2 (6 bases). CDR3 size: 14 residues. Per the germline V gene, CDR1 is SEHNR and CDR2 is FQNEAQ (reference sequence). Trimming pared 1 base from V and 7 bases from J, leaving 11 bases between.

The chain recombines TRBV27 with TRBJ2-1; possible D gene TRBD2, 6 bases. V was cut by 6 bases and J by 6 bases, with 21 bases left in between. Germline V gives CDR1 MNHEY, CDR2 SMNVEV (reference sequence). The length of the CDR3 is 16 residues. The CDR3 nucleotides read TGTGCCAGCAGCCGCCCGGGGTATAGCGGACTCAATGAGCAGTTCTTC. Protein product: CASSRPGYSGLNEQFF.

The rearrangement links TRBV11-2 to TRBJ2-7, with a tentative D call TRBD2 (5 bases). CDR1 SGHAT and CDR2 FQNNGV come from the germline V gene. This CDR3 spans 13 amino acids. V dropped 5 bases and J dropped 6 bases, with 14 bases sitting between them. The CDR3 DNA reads TGTGCCAGCAGCGCGGCGGGTAAACGCGAGCAGTACGTC. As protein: CASSAAGKREQYV.

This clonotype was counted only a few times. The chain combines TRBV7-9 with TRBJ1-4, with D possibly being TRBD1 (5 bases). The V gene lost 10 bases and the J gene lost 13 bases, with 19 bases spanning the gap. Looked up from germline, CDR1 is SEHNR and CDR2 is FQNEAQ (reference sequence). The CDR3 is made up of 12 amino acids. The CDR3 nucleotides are TGTGCCACCGCCACCCCCGGGGGAGGACTGTTTTTT. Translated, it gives CATATPGGGLFF.

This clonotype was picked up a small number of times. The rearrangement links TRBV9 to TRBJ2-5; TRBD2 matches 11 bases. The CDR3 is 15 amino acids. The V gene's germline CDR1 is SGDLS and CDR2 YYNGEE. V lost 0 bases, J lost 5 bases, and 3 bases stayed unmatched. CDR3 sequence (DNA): TGTGCCAGCAGCGTAGCAGGGACTAGCGGTGAGACCCAGTACTTC. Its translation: CASSVAGTSGETQYF.

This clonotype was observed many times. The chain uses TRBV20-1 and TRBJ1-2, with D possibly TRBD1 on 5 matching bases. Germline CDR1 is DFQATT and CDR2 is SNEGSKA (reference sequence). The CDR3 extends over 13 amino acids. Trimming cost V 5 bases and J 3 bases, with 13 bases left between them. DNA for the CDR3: TGCAGTGCTGCTTTGGGGCAGGACTATGGCTACACCTTC. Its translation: CSAALGQDYGYTF.

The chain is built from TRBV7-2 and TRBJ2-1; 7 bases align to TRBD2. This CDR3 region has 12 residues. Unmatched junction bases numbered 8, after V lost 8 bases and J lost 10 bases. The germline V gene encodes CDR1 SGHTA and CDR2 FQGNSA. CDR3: CASPRGSGEQFF. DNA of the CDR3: TGTGCCAGCCCCCGCGGGAGTGGGGAGCAGTTCTTC.

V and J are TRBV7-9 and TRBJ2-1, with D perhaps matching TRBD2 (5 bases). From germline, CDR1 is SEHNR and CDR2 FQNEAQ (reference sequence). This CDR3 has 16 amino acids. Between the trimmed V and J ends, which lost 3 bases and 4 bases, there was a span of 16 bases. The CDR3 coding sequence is TGTGCCAGCAGCTTCATAGCGCAAGTGGGATACAATGAGCAGTTCTTC. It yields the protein CASSFIAQVGYNEQFF.

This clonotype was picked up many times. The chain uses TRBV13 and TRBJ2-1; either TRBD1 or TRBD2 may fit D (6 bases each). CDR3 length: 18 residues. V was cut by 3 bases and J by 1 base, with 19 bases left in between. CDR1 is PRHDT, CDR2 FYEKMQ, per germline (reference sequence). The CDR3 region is CASSFVRGRVSSYNEQFF. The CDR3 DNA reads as TGTGCCAGCAGCTTCGTCCGGGGGCGCGTAAGTTCCTACAATGAGCAGTTCTTC.

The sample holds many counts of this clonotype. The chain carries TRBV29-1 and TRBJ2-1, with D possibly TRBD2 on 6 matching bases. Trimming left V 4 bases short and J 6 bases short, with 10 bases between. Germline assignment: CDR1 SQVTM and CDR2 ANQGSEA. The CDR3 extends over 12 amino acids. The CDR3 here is CSVGLGPNEQFF. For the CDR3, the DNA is TGCAGCGTTGGACTAGGACCCAATGAGCAGTTCTTC.

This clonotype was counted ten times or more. The CDR3 DNA reads TGTGCCAGCAGCGCGGGACAGGCCGATTTCAATGAGCAGTTCTTC. Translated, it gives CASSAGQADFNEQFF. J is TRBJ2-1 and V is TRBV9; TRBD1 matches 8 bases. CDR1 and CDR2 from the germline V gene are SGDLS and YYNGEE. V lost 3 bases to trimming and J lost 6 bases; unmatched junction nucleotides: 8. The CDR3 covers 15 residues.

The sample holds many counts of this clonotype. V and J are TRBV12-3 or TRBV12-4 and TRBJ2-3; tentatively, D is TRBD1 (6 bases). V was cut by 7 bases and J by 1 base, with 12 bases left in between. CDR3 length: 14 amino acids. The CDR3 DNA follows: TGTGCCAGCAATTTGAGGACAGGCACAGATACGCAGTATTTT. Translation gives CASNLRTGTDTQYF.

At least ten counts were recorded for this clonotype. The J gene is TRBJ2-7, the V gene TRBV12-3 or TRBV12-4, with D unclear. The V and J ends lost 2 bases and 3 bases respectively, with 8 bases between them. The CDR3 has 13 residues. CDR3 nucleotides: TGTGCCAGCAGTTTAATCGCTGACTACGAGCAGTACGTC. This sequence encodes CASSLIADYEQYV.

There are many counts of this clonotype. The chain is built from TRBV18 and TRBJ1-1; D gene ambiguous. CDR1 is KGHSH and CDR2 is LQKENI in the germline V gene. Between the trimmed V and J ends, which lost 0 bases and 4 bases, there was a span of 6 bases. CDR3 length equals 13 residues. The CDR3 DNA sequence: TGTGCCAGCTCACCACCGGTGGGCACTGAAGCTTTCTTT. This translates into CASSPPVGTEAFF.

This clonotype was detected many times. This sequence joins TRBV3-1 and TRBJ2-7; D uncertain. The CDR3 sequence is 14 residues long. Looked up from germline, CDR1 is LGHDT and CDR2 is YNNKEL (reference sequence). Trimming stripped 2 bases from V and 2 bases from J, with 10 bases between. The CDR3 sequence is CASSQSSRTYEQYF. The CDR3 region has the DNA TGTGCCAGCAGCCAATCATCGCGGACCTACGAGCAGTACTTC.

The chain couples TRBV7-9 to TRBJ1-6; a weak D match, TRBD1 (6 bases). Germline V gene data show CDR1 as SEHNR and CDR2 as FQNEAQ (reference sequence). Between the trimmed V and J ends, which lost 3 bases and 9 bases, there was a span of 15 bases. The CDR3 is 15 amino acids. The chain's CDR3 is CASSLGIQGSSPLHF. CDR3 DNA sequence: TGTGCCAGCAGCTTGGGGATACAGGGTTCTTCACCCCTCCACTTT.

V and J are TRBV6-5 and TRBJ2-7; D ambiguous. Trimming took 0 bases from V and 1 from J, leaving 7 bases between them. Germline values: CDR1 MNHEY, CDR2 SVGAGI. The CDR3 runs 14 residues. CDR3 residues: CASSYSEGSYEQYF. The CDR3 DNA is TGTGCCAGCAGTTACTCGGAAGGGTCCTACGAGCAGTACTTC.

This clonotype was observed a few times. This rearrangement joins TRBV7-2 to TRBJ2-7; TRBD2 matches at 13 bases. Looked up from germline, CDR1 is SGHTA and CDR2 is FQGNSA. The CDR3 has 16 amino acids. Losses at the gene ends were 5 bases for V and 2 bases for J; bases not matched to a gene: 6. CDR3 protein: CASSALLAGGPYEQYF. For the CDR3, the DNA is TGTGCCAGCAGCGCCTTACTAGCGGGAGGGCCCTACGAGCAGTACTTC.

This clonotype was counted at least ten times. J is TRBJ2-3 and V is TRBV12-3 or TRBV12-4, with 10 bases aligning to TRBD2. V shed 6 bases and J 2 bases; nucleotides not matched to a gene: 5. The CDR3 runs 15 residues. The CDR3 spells CASSSLAGNTDTQYF. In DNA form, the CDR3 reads TGTGCCAGCAGCTCACTAGCGGGAAACACAGATACGCAGTATTTT.

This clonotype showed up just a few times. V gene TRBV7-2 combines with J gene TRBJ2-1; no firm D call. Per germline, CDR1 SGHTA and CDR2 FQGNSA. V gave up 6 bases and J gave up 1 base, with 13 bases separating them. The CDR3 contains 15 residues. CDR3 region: CASRFLEVSYNEQFF. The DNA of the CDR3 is TGTGCCAGCAGATTTCTAGAGGTTTCCTACAATGAGCAGTTCTTC.

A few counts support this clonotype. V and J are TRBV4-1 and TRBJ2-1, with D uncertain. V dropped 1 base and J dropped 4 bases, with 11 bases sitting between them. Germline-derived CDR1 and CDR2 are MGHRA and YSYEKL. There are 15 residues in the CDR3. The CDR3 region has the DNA TGCGCCAGCAGCCAAGCATGGAAAACTTACAATGAGCAGTTCTTC. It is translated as CASSQAWKTYNEQFF.

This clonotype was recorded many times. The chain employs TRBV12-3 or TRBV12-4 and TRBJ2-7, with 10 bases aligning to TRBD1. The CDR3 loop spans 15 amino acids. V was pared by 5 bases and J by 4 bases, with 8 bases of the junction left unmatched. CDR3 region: CASSLAGTGAYEQYF. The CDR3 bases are TGTGCCAGCAGTCTTGCCGGGACAGGGGCGTACGAGCAGTACTTC.

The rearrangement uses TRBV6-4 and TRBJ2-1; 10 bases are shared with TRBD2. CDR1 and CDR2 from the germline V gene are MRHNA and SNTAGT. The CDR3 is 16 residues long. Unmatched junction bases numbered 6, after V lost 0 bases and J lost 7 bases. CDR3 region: CASSDSAGGPRNEQFF. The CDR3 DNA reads TGTGCCAGCAGTGACTCAGCGGGAGGGCCTAGAAATGAGCAGTTCTTC.

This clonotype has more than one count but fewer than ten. The CDR3 spells CASRLGQINEKLFF. In DNA form, the CDR3 reads TGTGCCAGCAGATTGGGACAGATTAATGAAAAACTGTTTTTT. The chain joins TRBV2 to TRBJ1-4, with TRBD1 identical over 7 bases. Germline-derived CDR1 and CDR2 are SNHLY and FYNNEI. CDR3 length equals 14 residues. Unmatched junction bases numbered 5, after V lost 6 bases and J lost 4 bases.

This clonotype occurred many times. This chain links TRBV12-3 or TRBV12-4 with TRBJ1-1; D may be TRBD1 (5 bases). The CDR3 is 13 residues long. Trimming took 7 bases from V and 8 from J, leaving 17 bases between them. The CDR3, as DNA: TGTGCCAGCACCAAAAACCGGGGGTACGAAGCTTTCTTT. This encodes CASTKNRGYEAFF.

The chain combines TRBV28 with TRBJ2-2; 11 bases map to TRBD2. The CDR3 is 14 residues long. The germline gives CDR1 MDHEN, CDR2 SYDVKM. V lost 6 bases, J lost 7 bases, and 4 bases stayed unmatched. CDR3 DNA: TGTGCCAGCAGACTAGCGGGAGCGGGCGGGGAGCTGTTTTTT. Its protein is CASRLAGAGGELFF.

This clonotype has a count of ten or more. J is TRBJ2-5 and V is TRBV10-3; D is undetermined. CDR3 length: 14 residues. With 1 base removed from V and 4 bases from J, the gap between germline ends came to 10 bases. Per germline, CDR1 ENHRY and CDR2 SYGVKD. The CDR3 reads CAISEWFSRETQYF. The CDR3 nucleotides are TGTGCCATCAGTGAGTGGTTTTCTCGAGAGACCCAGTACTTC.

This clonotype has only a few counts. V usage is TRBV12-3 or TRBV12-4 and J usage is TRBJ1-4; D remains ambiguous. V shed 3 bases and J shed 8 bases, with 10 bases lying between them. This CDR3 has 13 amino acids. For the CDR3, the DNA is TGTGCCAGCAGTTTGCCACCGGGGGAAAAACTGTTTTTT. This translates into CASSLPPGEKLFF.